This record looks at one TCR beta chain sequence and its context. Its antigen is unidentified. No fewer than 7 million PBMCs went into each sample. This entry comes from a study of blood T cells in healthy people across ages. Points from the study as a whole: Researchers report that TCR beta diversity correlated strongly with naive T cell percentage. More naive CD4+ cells and higher diversity were found in long-lived than in aged donors.

The V gene lost 0 bases and the J gene lost 6 bases, with 12 bases spanning the gap. The germline CDR1 and CDR2 sequences are LGHDT and YNNKEL (reference sequence). CDR3 size: 15 residues. A J-beta primer mix and a sample-barcoded 5' primer were used in a second PCR of about 7 to 12 cycles. The yield of each sample was at least 2.5 million CDR3-containing paired-end reads. TCRdb re-derived calls from the 5' RACE reads in MiXCR, one entry per CDR3 protein. Of about 780,000 distinct CDR3 sequences listed, about half are singletons. The TCR originated in a man older than 75 in good health. Sequencing was done on a sample of blood. The V gene is TRBV3-1, the J gene TRBJ2-1; D is perhaps TRBD1 (6 bases). CDR3 nucleotides: TGTGCCAGCAGCCAAGATCGAGGGACACTCAATGAGCAGTTCTTC. It translates to CASSQDRGTLNEQFF.